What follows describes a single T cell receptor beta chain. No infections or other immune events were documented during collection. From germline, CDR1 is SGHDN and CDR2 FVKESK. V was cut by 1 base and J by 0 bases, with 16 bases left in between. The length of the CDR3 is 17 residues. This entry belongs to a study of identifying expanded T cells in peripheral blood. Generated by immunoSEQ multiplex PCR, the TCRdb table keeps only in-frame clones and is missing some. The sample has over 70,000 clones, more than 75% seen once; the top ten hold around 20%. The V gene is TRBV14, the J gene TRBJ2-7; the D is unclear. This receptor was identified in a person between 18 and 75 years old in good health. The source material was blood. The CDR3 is CASSQGPVGWVSYEQYF. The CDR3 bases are TGTGCCAGCAGCCAAGGTCCCGTGGGCTGGGTCTCCTACGAGCAGTACTTC.